The 27 T cell receptor beta chains given below trace back to one sample, sequenced in a study of cytomegalovirus exposure and HLA in healthy donors. It was with 60 Vbeta and 13 Jbeta primers that the PCR ran. Data came from immunoSEQ multiplex PCR; TCRdb stores just in-frame clones and leaves some out. This table holds more than 65,000 clones, roughly 80% found once. The specimen sequenced was PBMCs. Receptor source: a man aged 40-50 years in good health and CMV-seronegative.

J is TRBJ2-7 and V is TRBV30; no clear D gene. Germline V gene lookup returns CDR1 GTSNPN and CDR2 SVGIG (reference sequence). Deletions cut 2 bases from V and 3 bases from J, with 5 bases between. The CDR3 spans 11 residues. CDR3 region: CAWSFSYEQYF. The CDR3 coding sequence is TGTGCCTGGAGTTTCAGCTACGAGCAGTACTTC. The variable domain in full, with the rest retrieved from reference TRBV30 and TRBJ2-7, is SQTIHQWPATLVQPVGSPLSLECTVEGTSNPNLYWYRQAAGRGLQLLFYSVGIGQISSEVPQNLSASRPQDRQFILSSKKLLLSDSGFYLCAWSFSYEQYFGPGTRLTVT.

This clone was found a few times. The J gene is TRBJ1-1, the V gene TRBV5-6; D perhaps matches TRBD1 (5 bases). CDR3 size: 15 residues. With 1 base removed from V and 4 bases from J, the gap between germline ends came to 14 bases. Germline CDR1 is SGHDT and CDR2 is YYEEEE. The CDR3 spells CASSLIGGVGTEAFF. For the CDR3, the DNA is TGTGCCAGCAGCTTGATTGGGGGGGTCGGCACTGAAGCTTTCTTT.

The chain joins TRBV27 to TRBJ2-2; TRBD1 matches 7 bases. The length of the CDR3 is 16 residues. The V gene's germline CDR1 is MNHEY and CDR2 SMNVEV (reference sequence). V dropped 6 bases and J dropped 5; count of bases not matched to a gene: 12. The CDR3 DNA reads TGTGCCAGCAGGGTGGATTGGACAGGCGGGACCGGGGAGCTGTTTTTT. This gives the protein CASRVDWTGGTGELFF.

The chain combines TRBV28 with TRBJ2-3; 9 bases match TRBD2. Germline CDR1 and CDR2: MDHEN and SYDVKM. The V segment lost 1 base and the J segment 0 bases; nucleotides outside the gene matches: 11. CDR3 size: 19 residues. In DNA, the CDR3 is TGTGCCAGCAGTTTATCGGAGCGGGGGGCCAAGGGAAGCACAGATACGCAGTATTTT. Translated: CASSLSERGAKGSTDTQYF.

This chain connects TRBV7-2 to TRBJ2-5; D gene uncertain. Germline-derived CDR1 and CDR2 are SGHTA and FQGNSA. The CDR3 runs to 14 residues. The V end lost 1 base, the J end lost 1 base, and 7 bases lay between the germline ends. Here the CDR3 DNA reads TGTGCCAGCAGCTTAGAACAGTTCCAAGAGACCCAGTACTTC. It is translated as CASSLEQFQETQYF.

This clone was observed a handful of times. The chain recombines TRBV7-9 with TRBJ1-4, with D tentatively TRBD1 (5 bases). CDR1 SEHNR and CDR2 FQNEAQ come from the germline V gene (reference sequence). The CDR3 has 16 amino acids. Between the trimmed V and J ends, which lost 4 bases and 7 bases, there was a span of 19 bases. The CDR3, as DNA: TGTGCCAGCAGCTCGAGACGGGACTTAAGCGGTGAAAAACTGTTTTTT. Amino acids: CASSSRRDLSGEKLFF. The full variable domain, with the rest looked up from reference TRBV7-9 and TRBJ1-4, is DTGVSQNPRHKITKRGQNVTFRCDPISEHNRLYWYRQTLGQGPEFLTYFQNEAQLEKSRLLSDRFSAERPKGSFSTLEIQRTEQGDSAMYLCASSSRRDLSGEKLFFGSGTQLSVL.

The chain links TRBV5-4 to TRBJ2-3; D not certain. Germline V gives CDR1 SGHNT, CDR2 YYREEE (reference sequence). Between the trimmed V and J ends, which lost 4 bases and 4 bases, there was a span of 7 bases. There are 12 residues in the CDR3. CDR3 sequence (DNA): TGTGCCAGCAGCGGAGCATCAGATACGCAGTATTTT. This translates into CASSGASDTQYF.

V usage is TRBV7-9 and J usage is TRBJ2-5, with D perhaps matching TRBD2 (6 bases). TRBJ2-7 explains the end of the DNA better; the J call may be wrong. Per germline, CDR1 SEHNR and CDR2 FQNEAQ (reference sequence). The CDR3 runs to 14 residues. The CDR3 sequence is CASSPGLSNYEQYF. The CDR3 nucleotides are TGTGCCAGCAGCCCTGGACTATCCAACTACGAGCAGTACTTC.

This rearrangement joins TRBV28 to TRBJ1-1; 9 nucleotides align to TRBD1. The length of the CDR3 is 15 residues. The junction had 5 bases not matched to a gene; V was cut back by 6 bases and J by 0 bases. Germline-derived CDR1 and CDR2 are MDHEN and SYDVKM. This CDR3 reads CASRGTGSMNTEAFF. Written as DNA, the CDR3 is TGTGCCAGCAGAGGGACAGGGAGTATGAACACTGAAGCTTTCTTT.

The chain has TRBV11-2 and TRBJ1-1; 9 bases fit TRBD1. The CDR3 length is 14 residues. CDR1 is SGHAT and CDR2 is FQNNGV in the germline V gene. V shed 11 bases and J 4 bases; nucleotides not matched to a gene: 11. The CDR3 sequence is CALTRDRAGTEAFF. CDR3 DNA sequence: TGTGCCCTCACTAGGGACAGGGCGGGCACTGAAGCTTTCTTT. Looking up the rest from reference TRBV11-2 and TRBJ1-1 gives the full variable domain: EAGVAQSPRYKIIEKRQSVAFWCNPISGHATLYWYQQILGQGPKLLIQFQNNGVVDDSQLPKDRFSAERLKGVDSTLKIQPAKLEDSAVYLCALTRDRAGTEAFFGQGTRLTVV.

The V gene is TRBV4-1, the J gene TRBJ2-3, with 10 bases matching TRBD2. Germline trimming cut 0 bases from V and 3 bases from J; bases unmatched to any gene: 9. The length of the CDR3 is 18 residues. CDR1 is MGHRA and CDR2 is YSYEKL in the germline V gene. The CDR3: CASSQDLYERGGTDTQYF. Here the CDR3 DNA reads TGCGCCAGCAGCCAAGATCTTTACGAGCGGGGGGGAACAGATACGCAGTATTTT.

This rearrangement joins TRBV30 to TRBJ1-2; 7 bases match TRBD1. In germline, CDR1 is GTSNPN, CDR2 SVGIG (reference sequence). V dropped 5 bases and J dropped 4; count of bases not matched to a gene: 19. There are 17 residues in the CDR3. The CDR3 is CAWDSPGTVTTSYGYTF. The CDR3 DNA follows: TGTGCCTGGGATAGCCCCGGGACAGTTACGACGAGCTATGGCTACACCTTC.

This rearrangement joins TRBV5-6 to TRBJ1-6; D uncertain. Germline V gene sequence: CDR1 SGHDT, CDR2 YYEEEE. V lost 0 bases and J 8 bases, leaving 6 bases between the germline ends. The CDR3 spans 13 residues. The CDR3 spells CASSLGPDSPLHF. The CDR3 DNA is TGTGCCAGCAGCTTGGGTCCTGATTCACCCCTCCACTTT. The complete variable domain, with remaining parts taken from reference TRBV5-6 and TRBJ1-6, reads DAGVTQSPTHLIKTRGQQVTLRCSPKSGHDTVSWYQQALGQGPQFIFQYYEEEERQRGNFPDRFSGHQFPNYSSELNVNALLLGDSALYLCASSLGPDSPLHFGNGTRLTVT.

The genes are TRBV5-1 and TRBJ2-1; 11 nucleotides line up with TRBD2. CDR3 size: 17 residues. V lost 5 bases and J lost 2; bases outside the gene matches: 9. From germline, CDR1 is SGHRS and CDR2 YFSETQ. CDR3 region: CASRAGLAAVAYNEQFF. CDR3 nucleotide sequence: TGCGCCAGCAGAGCGGGACTAGCGGCGGTCGCCTACAATGAGCAGTTCTTC.

The chain has TRBV7-9 and TRBJ2-5, with 8 bases aligning to TRBD1. CDR1 is SEHNR and CDR2 is FQNEAQ in the germline V gene (reference sequence). V trimming: 5 bases; J trimming: 5 bases; junction bases outside the gene matches: 10. CDR3 length: 15 amino acids. The CDR3 loop reads CASSTRQGTLETQYF. Here the CDR3 DNA reads TGTGCCAGCAGCACAAGACAGGGGACATTGGAGACCCAGTACTTC. The complete variable domain, with remaining parts taken from reference TRBV7-9 and TRBJ2-5, reads DTGVSQNPRHKITKRGQNVTFRCDPISEHNRLYWYRQTLGQGPEFLTYFQNEAQLEKSRLLSDRFSAERPKGSFSTLEIQRTEQGDSAMYLCASSTRQGTLETQYFGPGTRLLVL.

CDR3 bases: TGTGCCAGCAGGACAGGGGGCAAAGACGAGCAGTACTTC. It yields the protein CASRTGGKDEQYF. The rearrangement links TRBV2 to TRBJ2-7; the match to TRBD1 covers 10 bases. The CDR3 totals 13 residues. V was pared by 6 bases and J by 5 bases, with 4 bases of the junction left unmatched. Germline assignment: CDR1 SNHLY and CDR2 FYNNEI.

The chain joins TRBV6-4 to TRBJ2-1; TRBD2 matches 9 bases. Trimming took 9 bases from V and 9 from J; bases not matched to a gene: 27. The length of the CDR3 is 19 residues. Per germline, CDR1 MRHNA and CDR2 SNTAGT. DNA for the CDR3: TGTGCCAGACTGACCGGGGAGCGGGGGGCCGGACCCTATGGGAGTGAGCAGTTCTTC. Amino acid sequence: CARLTGERGAGPYGSEQFF.

This chain uses TRBV7-9 with TRBJ2-5; D is perhaps TRBD1 (6 bases). The V end was cut by 8 bases, the J end by 1 base, with 17 bases between. CDR1 is SEHNR and CDR2 is FQNEAQ in the germline V gene (reference sequence). The CDR3 contains 15 residues. This CDR3 reads CASSPRTGLQETQYF. For the CDR3, the DNA is TGTGCCAGCTCACCCCGAACAGGGCTCCAAGAGACCCAGTACTTC.

The chain joins TRBV19 to TRBJ2-3; 7 bases map to TRBD2. Germline values: CDR1 LNHDA, CDR2 SQIVND (reference sequence). V trimming: 1 base; J trimming: 4 bases; junction bases outside the gene matches: 11. The CDR3 is 17 residues long. This CDR3 reads CASSIGRTSWGADTQYF. Written as DNA, the CDR3 is TGTGCCAGTAGTATAGGGAGGACTAGTTGGGGTGCAGATACGCAGTATTTT.

The chain joins TRBV7-3 to TRBJ2-3; 14 bases map to TRBD2. V lost 4 bases to trimming and J lost 2 bases; unmatched junction nucleotides: 8. The CDR3 has 18 amino acids. Germline-derived CDR1 and CDR2 are SGHTA and FQGTGA. The CDR3 DNA sequence: TGTGCCAGCAGCTATGGTTTGGGACTAGCGGGGGACACAGATACGCAGTATTTT. Translating it yields CASSYGLGLAGDTDTQYF.

The rearrangement links TRBV6-5 to TRBJ1-1; TRBD1 matches 11 bases. The CDR3 has 14 amino acids. Per germline, CDR1 MNHEY and CDR2 SVGAGI. J was trimmed by 4 bases and V by 5 bases; bases with no gene match: 3. The chain's CDR3 is CASSAGTGGTEAFF. The CDR3 region has the DNA TGTGCCAGCAGTGCCGGGACAGGGGGCACTGAAGCTTTCTTT.

The chain carries TRBV11-3 and TRBJ2-5; weak D call: TRBD1 (6 bases). Trimming stripped 2 bases from V and 10 bases from J, with 11 bases between. CDR3 length: 12 amino acids. Germline assignment: CDR1 SGHNT and CDR2 YENEEA. The CDR3 DNA reads as TGTGCCAGCAGCTTACAGGGGAGAGACCAGTACTTC. It translates to CASSLQGRDQYF.

Comments on this clone: A read error may produce the germline difference seen at one junction end. The rearrangement uses TRBV6-4 and TRBJ2-3; 10 bases align to TRBD2. Germline V gene sequence: CDR1 MRHNA, CDR2 SNTAGT. The length of the CDR3 is 15 residues. This CDR3 reads CASSDSSLSSGGQRF. In DNA form, the CDR3 reads TGTGCCAGCAGTGACTCGAGTCTGTCTAGCGGGGGCCAGCGCTTT.

The count of this clone is one. This chain uses TRBV23-1 with TRBJ2-5; 8 bases are shared with TRBD1. The tail of the sequence fits TRBJ2-7 better, so the J call may be wrong. TRBV23-1 is placed among ORFs of uncertain function. The CDR3 consists of 20 residues. The CDR3 DNA reads TGCGCCAGCAGTCAGCTACGAGACAGGGGAAGGAGTTCGGGCCGCTACGAGCAGTACTTC. It yields the protein CASSQLRDRGRSSGRYEQYF.

The rearrangement joins TRBV4-1 to TRBJ2-5, with 9 bases lining up with TRBD1. J was trimmed by 5 bases and V by 4 bases; bases with no gene match: 11. This CDR3 contains 16 residues. Germline V gene sequence: CDR1 MGHRA, CDR2 YSYEKL. The DNA for the CDR3 is TGCGCCAGCAGCCTCTCTGACCGCGGGACAGGGGAGACCCAGTACTTC. As protein: CASSLSDRGTGETQYF.

The rearrangement links TRBV2 to TRBJ1-2; the D is unclear. V lost 8 bases and J 10 bases, leaving 17 bases between the germline ends. CDR1 is SNHLY, CDR2 FYNNEI, per germline. The CDR3 runs 12 residues. CDR3: CASVGGLTVYTF. As DNA, the CDR3 is TGTGCCAGCGTGGGAGGTCTGACTGTCTACACCTTC.

This chain joins TRBV9 and TRBJ2-3; D is ambiguous. This CDR3 has 14 amino acids. V lost 4 bases and J lost 2, with 11 bases in between. From germline, CDR1 is SGDLS and CDR2 YYNGEE. As DNA, the CDR3 is TGTGCCAGCAGCCTATCGGGTCCCACAGATACGCAGTATTTT. This codes for CASSLSGPTDTQYF.